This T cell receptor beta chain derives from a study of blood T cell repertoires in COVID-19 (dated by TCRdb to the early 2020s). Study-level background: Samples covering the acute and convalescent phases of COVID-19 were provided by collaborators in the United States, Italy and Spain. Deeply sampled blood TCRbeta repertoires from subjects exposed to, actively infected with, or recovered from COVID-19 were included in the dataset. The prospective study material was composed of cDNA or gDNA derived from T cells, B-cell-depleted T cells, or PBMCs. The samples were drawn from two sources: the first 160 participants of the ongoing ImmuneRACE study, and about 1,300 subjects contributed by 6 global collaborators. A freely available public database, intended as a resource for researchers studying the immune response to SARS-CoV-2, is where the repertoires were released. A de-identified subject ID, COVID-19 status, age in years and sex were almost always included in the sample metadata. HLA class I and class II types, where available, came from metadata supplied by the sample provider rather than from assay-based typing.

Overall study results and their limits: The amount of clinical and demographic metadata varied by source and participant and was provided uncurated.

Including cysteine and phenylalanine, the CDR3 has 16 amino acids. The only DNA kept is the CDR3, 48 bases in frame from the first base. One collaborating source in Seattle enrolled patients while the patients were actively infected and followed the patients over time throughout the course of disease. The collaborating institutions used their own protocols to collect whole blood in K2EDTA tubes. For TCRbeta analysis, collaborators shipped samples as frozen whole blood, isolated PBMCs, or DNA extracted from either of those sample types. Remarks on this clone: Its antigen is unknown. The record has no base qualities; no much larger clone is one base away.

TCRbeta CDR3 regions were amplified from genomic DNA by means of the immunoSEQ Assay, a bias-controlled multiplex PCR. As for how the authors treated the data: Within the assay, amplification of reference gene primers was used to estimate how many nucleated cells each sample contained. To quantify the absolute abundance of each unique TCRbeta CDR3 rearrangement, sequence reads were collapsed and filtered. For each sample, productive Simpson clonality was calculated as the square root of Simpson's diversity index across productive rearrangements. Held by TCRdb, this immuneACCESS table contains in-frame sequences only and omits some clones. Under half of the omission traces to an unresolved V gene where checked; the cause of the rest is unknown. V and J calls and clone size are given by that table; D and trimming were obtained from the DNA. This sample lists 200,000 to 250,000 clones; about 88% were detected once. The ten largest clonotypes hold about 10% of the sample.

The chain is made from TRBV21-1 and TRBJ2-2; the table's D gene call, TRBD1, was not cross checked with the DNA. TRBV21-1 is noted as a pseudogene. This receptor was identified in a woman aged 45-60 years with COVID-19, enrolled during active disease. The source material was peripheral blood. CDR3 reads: CASSKANRTNTGELFF. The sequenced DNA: TGTGCCAGCAGCAAAGCTAACAGAACGAACACCGGGGAGCTGTTTTTT.